This TCR gamma chain was captured in a study of gamma delta lymphoproliferative disorders and STAT genes. Study-level information: Delta libraries were made per EuroClonality-NGS working group procedure. The study, taken as a whole, reports: Apart from two gamma clonotypes, major patient clonotypes were public. Control T cells likely spanned varied maturation stages, whereas leukemic cells were skewed toward terminal effectors.

In germline, CDR1 is VENAVY, CDR2 YDSYNSRV. The CDR3 sequence is 9 residues long. TCRdb made new clone calls on the multiplex PCR reads using CATT. Of approximately 2,500 gamma-chain clones listed, 6.5% to 10% are singletons. Sequencing used genomic DNA taken from PBMCs of patients and controls. Healthy adult blood donors, age- and sex-matched, served as controls. This clone is medium-sized (0.01 to 0.1%) in the sample. Antigen specificity is unknown. This TCR was sampled from a human donor in good health. The sample consisted of blood. With the J gene uncalled, the V gene is TRGV8. The CDR3, as DNA: TGTGCCACCTGGGCCCATAAACTCTTT. It is translated as CATWAHKLF.